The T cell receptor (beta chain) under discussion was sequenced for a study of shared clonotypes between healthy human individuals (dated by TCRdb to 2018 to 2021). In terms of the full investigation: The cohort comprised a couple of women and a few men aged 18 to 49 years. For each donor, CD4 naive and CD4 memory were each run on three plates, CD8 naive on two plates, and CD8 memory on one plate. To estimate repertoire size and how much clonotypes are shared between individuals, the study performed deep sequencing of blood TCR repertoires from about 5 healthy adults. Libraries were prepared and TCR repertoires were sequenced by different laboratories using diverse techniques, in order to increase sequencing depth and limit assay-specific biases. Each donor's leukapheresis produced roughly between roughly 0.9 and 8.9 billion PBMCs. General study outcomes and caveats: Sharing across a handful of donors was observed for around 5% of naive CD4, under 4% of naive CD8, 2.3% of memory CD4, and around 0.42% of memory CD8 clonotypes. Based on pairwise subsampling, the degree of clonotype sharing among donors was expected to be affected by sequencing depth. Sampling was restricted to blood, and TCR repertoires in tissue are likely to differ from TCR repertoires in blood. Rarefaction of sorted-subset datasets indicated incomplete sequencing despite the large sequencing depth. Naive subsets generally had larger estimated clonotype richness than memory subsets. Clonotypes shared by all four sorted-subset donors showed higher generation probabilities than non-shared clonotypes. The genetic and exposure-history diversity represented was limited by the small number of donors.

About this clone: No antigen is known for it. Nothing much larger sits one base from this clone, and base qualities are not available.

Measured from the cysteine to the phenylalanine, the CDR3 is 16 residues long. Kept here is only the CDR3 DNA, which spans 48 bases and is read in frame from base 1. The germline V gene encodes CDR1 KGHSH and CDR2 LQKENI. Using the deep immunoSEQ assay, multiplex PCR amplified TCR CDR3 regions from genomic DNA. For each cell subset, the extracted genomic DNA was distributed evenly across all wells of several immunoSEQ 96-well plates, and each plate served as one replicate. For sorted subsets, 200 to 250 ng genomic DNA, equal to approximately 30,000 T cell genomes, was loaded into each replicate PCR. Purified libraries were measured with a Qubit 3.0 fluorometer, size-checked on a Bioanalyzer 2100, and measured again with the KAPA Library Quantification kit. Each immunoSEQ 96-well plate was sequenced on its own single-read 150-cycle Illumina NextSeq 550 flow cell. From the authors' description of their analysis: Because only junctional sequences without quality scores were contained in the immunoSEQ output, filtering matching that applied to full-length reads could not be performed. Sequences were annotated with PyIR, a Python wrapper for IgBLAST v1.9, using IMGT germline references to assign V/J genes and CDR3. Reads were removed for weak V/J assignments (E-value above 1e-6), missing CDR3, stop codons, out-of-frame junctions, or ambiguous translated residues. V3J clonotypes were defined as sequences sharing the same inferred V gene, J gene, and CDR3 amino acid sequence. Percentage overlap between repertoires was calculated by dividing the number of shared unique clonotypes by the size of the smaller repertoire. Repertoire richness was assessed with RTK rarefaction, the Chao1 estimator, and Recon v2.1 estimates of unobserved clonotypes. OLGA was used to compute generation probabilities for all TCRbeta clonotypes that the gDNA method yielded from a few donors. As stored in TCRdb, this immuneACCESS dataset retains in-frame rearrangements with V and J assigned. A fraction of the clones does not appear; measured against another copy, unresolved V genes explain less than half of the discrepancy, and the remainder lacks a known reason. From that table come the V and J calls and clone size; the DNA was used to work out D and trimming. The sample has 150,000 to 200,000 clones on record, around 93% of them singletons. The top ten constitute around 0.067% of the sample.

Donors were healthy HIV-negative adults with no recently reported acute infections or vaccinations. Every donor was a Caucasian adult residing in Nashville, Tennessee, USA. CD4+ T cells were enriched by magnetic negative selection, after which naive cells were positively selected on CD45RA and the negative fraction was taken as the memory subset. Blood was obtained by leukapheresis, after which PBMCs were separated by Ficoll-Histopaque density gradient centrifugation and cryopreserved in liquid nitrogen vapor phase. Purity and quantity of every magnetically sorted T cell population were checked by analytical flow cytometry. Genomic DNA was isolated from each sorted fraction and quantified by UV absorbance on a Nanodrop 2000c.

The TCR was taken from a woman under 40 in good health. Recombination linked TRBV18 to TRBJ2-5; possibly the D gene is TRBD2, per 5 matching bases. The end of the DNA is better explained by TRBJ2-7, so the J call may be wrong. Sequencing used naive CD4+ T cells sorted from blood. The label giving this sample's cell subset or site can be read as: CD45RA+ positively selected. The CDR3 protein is CASSPPKGADLYEQYF. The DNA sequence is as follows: TGTGCCAGCTCACCTCCAAAGGGAGCAGACCTCTACGAGCAGTACTTC.